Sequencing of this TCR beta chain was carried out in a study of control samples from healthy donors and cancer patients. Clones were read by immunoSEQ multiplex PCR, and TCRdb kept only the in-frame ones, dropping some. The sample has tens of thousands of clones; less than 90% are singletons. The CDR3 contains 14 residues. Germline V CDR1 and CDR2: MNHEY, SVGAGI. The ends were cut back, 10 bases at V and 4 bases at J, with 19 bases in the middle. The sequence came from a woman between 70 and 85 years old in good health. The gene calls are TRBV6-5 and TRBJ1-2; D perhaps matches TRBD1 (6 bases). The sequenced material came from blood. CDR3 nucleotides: TGTGCCACCGAAAACCCGGGGGGGCTCTATGGCTACACCTTC. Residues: CATENPGGLYGYTF.